These 29 T cell receptor beta chains share one sample of origin, sequenced in a study of cytomegalovirus exposure and HLA in healthy donors. Use of 60 Vbeta and 13 Jbeta primers characterized the PCR. The table came from immunoSEQ multiplex PCR; TCRdb's copy has only in-frame clones and leaves some out. The sample consists of approximately 92,000 clones, 60% to 80% of them appearing once. The sample consisted of PBMCs. The receptors come from a man between 50 and 59 years old in good health and CMV-seropositive.

There are a few counts of this clone. The chain couples TRBV15 to TRBJ1-1; TRBD1 is a possible D gene (5 bases). The length of the CDR3 is 13 residues. Germline lookup yields CDR1 LNHNV and CDR2 YYDKDF (reference sequence). V shed 0 bases and J shed 5 bases, with 7 bases lying between them. The CDR3 DNA follows: TGTGCCACCAGCAGAGAAGGGGAAACTGAAGCTTTCTTT. Protein product: CATSREGETEAFF.

V is TRBV6-5 and J is TRBJ1-6; no definite D call. This CDR3 is 15 amino acids long. The V end lost 7 bases, the J end lost 0 bases, and 10 bases lay between the germline ends. Germline assignment: CDR1 MNHEY and CDR2 SVGAGI. CDR3 loop: CASNPKSSYNSPLHF. The CDR3 nucleotides read TGTGCCAGCAATCCTAAGAGCTCCTATAATTCACCCCTCCACTTT.

V and J are TRBV27 and TRBJ1-5; weak D call: TRBD1 (6 bases). Germline-derived CDR1 and CDR2 are MNHEY and SMNVEV (reference sequence). V was shortened by 5 bases and J by 0 bases, with 11 bases between the two germline ends. The CDR3 runs to 15 residues. CDR3 nucleotides: TGTGCCAGCAGTATGGGACAAGGTAGCAATCAGCCCCAGCATTTT. Its protein product is CASSMGQGSNQPQHF.

This chain connects TRBV2 to TRBJ2-5, with 8 bases matching TRBD2. J lost 5 bases, V lost 7 bases, and 6 bases had no gene match. From germline, CDR1 is SNHLY and CDR2 FYNNEI. The CDR3 is made up of 13 amino acids. CDR3 sequence reads: CASTEGGGETQYF. Here the CDR3 DNA reads TGTGCCAGCACCGAGGGCGGGGGGGAGACCCAGTACTTC.

Worth noting for this clone: The junction shows a germline mismatch at one end, possibly a read error. This chain joins TRBV7-9 and TRBJ1-1; 10 nucleotides line up with TRBD1. Germline CDR1 is SEHNR and CDR2 is FQNEAQ (reference sequence). The CDR3 is 17 amino acids. The CDR3 reads CASSLAGTGALNAEAFF. The DNA of the CDR3 is TGTGCCAGCAGCTTAGCCGGGACAGGGGCGCTGAACGCTGAAGCTTTCTTT.

This clone has a handful of counts. This rearrangement joins TRBV6-5 to TRBJ1-1; D ambiguous. V lost 5 bases and J lost 5, with 12 bases in between. The CDR3 is 13 amino acids. Germline V CDR1 and CDR2: MNHEY, SVGAGI. The CDR3 loop is CASSPYGETEAFF. Here the CDR3 DNA reads TGTGCCAGCAGTCCCTACGGGGAGACTGAAGCTTTCTTT.

The chain carries TRBV7-3 and TRBJ2-2, with 11 bases that match TRBD1. The CDR3 spans 16 residues. Germline V gene sequence: CDR1 SGHTA, CDR2 FQGTGA. Unmatched junction bases numbered 9, after V lost 5 bases and J lost 7 bases. Here the CDR3 DNA reads TGTGCCAGCAGCATAAATGGACAGGGGGCAGACGGGGAGCTGTTTTTT. Its protein product is CASSINGQGADGELFF.

The V call is TRBV7-2, the J call TRBJ2-2; no definite D call. CDR3 size: 12 residues. Trimming took 3 bases from V and 6 from J, leaving 5 bases between them. Germline V gene data show CDR1 as SGHTA and CDR2 as FQGNSA. The CDR3 region has the DNA TGTGCCAGCAGCTTCCAGTCCGGGGAGCTGTTTTTT. It encodes CASSFQSGELFF.

In this sample, this clone turned up a few times. This chain joins TRBV6-5 and TRBJ2-1; D might be TRBD2 (6 bases). The CDR3 spans 12 residues. Deletions cut 8 bases from V and 2 bases from J, with 7 bases between. Germline V gives CDR1 MNHEY, CDR2 SVGAGI. This CDR3 reads CASRGTYNEQFF. The CDR3 DNA reads as TGTGCCAGCCGCGGGACCTACAATGAGCAGTTCTTC.

This chain connects TRBV27 to TRBJ2-7; TRBD1 matches at 8 bases. V trimming: 6 bases; J trimming: 2 bases; junction bases outside the gene matches: 9. Looked up from germline, CDR1 is MNHEY and CDR2 is SMNVEV (reference sequence). The CDR3 has 15 residues. CDR3 DNA sequence: TGTGCCAGCAGAAGACCAGGGGGCGAAGCCTACGAGCAGTACTTC. As protein: CASRRPGGEAYEQYF.

This clone was detected a few times. The rearrangement uses TRBV5-5 and TRBJ2-1; TRBD1 agrees at 10 bases. Germline trimming cut 4 bases from V and 0 bases from J; bases unmatched to any gene: 4. The CDR3 has 16 amino acids. Looked up from germline, CDR1 is SGHKS and CDR2 is YYEKEE (reference sequence). The CDR3: CASSPTGGFSYNEQFF. The CDR3 coding sequence is TGTGCCAGCAGCCCGACAGGGGGCTTCTCCTACAATGAGCAGTTCTTC.

The J gene is TRBJ1-5, the V gene TRBV5-1; D ambiguous. The CDR3 sequence is 15 residues long. Germline CDR1 reads SGHRS; CDR2 reads YFSETQ. V lost 5 bases and J 3 bases, leaving 15 bases between the germline ends. The CDR3 region is CASRPTIRDNQPQHF. The CDR3 DNA is TGCGCCAGCAGACCCACTATCCGGGACAATCAGCCCCAGCATTTT.

The rearrangement uses TRBV7-9 and TRBJ2-3, with 11 bases matching TRBD2. The CDR3 spans 15 residues. Germline V CDR1 and CDR2: SEHNR, FQNEAQ (reference sequence). The junction had 7 bases not matched to a gene; V was cut back by 6 bases and J by 5 bases. The CDR3 DNA sequence: TGTGCCAGCAGATCTACTAGCGGGGGTGGAGATACGCAGTATTTT. Translating gives CASRSTSGGGDTQYF.

About this clone itself: Relative to the germline gene, one junction end is altered; a read error may explain this. The genes are TRBV27 and TRBJ2-1, with 7 bases that match TRBD1. The V gene's germline CDR1 is MNHEY and CDR2 SMNVEV (reference sequence). CDR3 length equals 16 residues. Written as DNA, the CDR3 is TGTGCCAGCAGTTTATCCTCGGGACAGAGCTACAATGAGCGGTTCTTC. Its translation: CASSLSSGQSYNERFF.

This chain joins TRBV9 and TRBJ2-7; 7 nucleotides align to TRBD1. Germline CDR1 is SGDLS and CDR2 is YYNGEE. This CDR3 has 15 residues. Unmatched junction bases numbered 10, after V lost 0 bases and J lost 7 bases. The CDR3 protein is CASSVGPSGQREQYF. The CDR3 DNA sequence: TGTGCCAGCAGCGTAGGCCCCTCGGGACAGCGGGAGCAGTACTTC.

The chain has TRBV27 and TRBJ1-6, with 7 positions matching TRBD1. Germline V gene lookup returns CDR1 MNHEY and CDR2 SMNVEV (reference sequence). V shed 3 bases, J shed 7 bases, and the junction held 3 bases outside the gene matches. The CDR3 has 14 residues. CDR3 sequence reads: CASSFVQGNSPLHF. CDR3 bases: TGTGCCAGCAGTTTTGTACAGGGGAATTCACCCCTCCACTTT.

The chain combines TRBV18 with TRBJ1-5, with TRBD1 matching over 7 bases. The CDR3 spans 16 residues. V was pared by 4 bases and J by 0 bases, with 6 bases of the junction left unmatched. Germline lookup yields CDR1 KGHSH and CDR2 LQKENI. The CDR3 spells CASSRRTGDSNQPQHF. DNA of the CDR3: TGTGCCAGCTCACGAAGGACAGGAGATAGCAATCAGCCCCAGCATTTT. Full variable domain (missing parts from reference TRBV18 and TRBJ1-5): NAGVMQNPRHLVRRRGQEARLRCSPMKGHSHVYWYRQLPEEGLKFMVYLQKENIIDESGMPKERFSAEFPKEGPSILRIQQVVRGDSAAYFCASSRRTGDSNQPQHFGDGTRLSIL.

A remark on this clone: A junction end diverges from the germline sequence, so it may reflect a read error. The J gene is TRBJ1-6, the V gene TRBV30; TRBD1 is a possible D gene (5 bases). This CDR3 has 12 residues. Per germline, CDR1 GTSNPN and CDR2 SVGIG (reference sequence). CDR3 amino acids: CAWSHMTVPLNF. The CDR3 DNA sequence: TGTGCCTGGAGTCACATGACAGTTCCCCTCAACTTT.

The CDR3 DNA is TGTGCCAGCAGCGTCCTTAGCACAGATACGCAGTATTTT. It specifies CASSVLSTDTQYF. The chain employs TRBV9 and TRBJ2-3; D is uncertain. Germline CDR1 reads SGDLS; CDR2 reads YYNGEE. Trimming took 2 bases from V and 0 from J, leaving 4 bases between them. CDR3 length: 13 amino acids.

The chain joins TRBV6-5 to TRBJ1-4; 8 nucleotides match TRBD1. The V and J ends lost 0 bases and 6 bases, in that order; junction bases with no gene match: 6. Germline V gene data show CDR1 as MNHEY and CDR2 as SVGAGI. The CDR3 covers 16 residues. CDR3 sequence: CASSYSSQGADEKLFF. The CDR3 region has the DNA TGTGCCAGCAGTTACTCGAGCCAGGGGGCTGATGAAAAACTGTTTTTT.

The rearrangement links TRBV9 to TRBJ1-5; D unresolved. Germline V gene sequence: CDR1 SGDLS, CDR2 YYNGEE. The CDR3 runs 16 residues. The V end was cut by 0 bases, the J end by 0 bases, with 10 bases between. The CDR3 is CASSVDGTYSNQPQHF. DNA of the CDR3: TGTGCCAGCAGCGTAGATGGTACCTATAGCAATCAGCCCCAGCATTTT.

J is TRBJ2-2 and V is TRBV7-3; 9 nucleotides align to TRBD2. Unmatched junction bases numbered 6, after V lost 5 bases and J lost 2 bases. This CDR3 is 16 amino acids long. Germline V gene sequence: CDR1 SGHTA, CDR2 FQGTGA. The CDR3 spells CASSTSGGLNTGELFF. Written as DNA, the CDR3 is TGTGCCAGCAGCACGAGCGGGGGGCTTAACACCGGGGAGCTGTTTTTT.

As to this clone: An end of the junction differs from the germline gene, which may be a read error. The genes are TRBV29-1 and TRBJ1-2, with 7 bases lining up with TRBD1. The V gene's germline CDR1 is SQVTM and CDR2 ANQGSEA. The CDR3 extends over 12 amino acids. CDR3 DNA: TGCAGCGGAAGACAGGGTAACTATGGCTACCCCTTC. This codes for CSGRQGNYGYPF.

A single count supports this clone. This rearrangement joins TRBV7-6 to TRBJ1-3; no definite D call. Germline V gene sequence: CDR1 SGHVS, CDR2 FNYEAQ. The CDR3 sequence is 15 residues long. Trimming removed 5 bases from V and 0 bases from J, with 11 bases in between. The CDR3 sequence: CASSLSARSGNTIYF. The DNA of the CDR3 is TGTGCCAGCAGCCTCTCTGCGCGCTCTGGAAACACCATATATTTT. Filled out from reference TRBV7-6 and TRBJ1-3, the complete variable domain reads GAGVSQSPRYKVTKRGQDVALRCDPISGHVSLYWYRQALGQGPEFLTYFNYEAQQDKSGLPNDRFSAERPEGSISTLTIQRTEQRDSAMYRCASSLSARSGNTIYFGEGSWLTVV.

This clone appeared a few times. The rearrangement links TRBV10-3 to TRBJ1-1; D is possibly TRBD1 (5 bases). The ends were cut back, 8 bases at V and 1 base at J, with 5 bases in the middle. Germline V gene lookup returns CDR1 ENHRY and CDR2 SYGVKD. The CDR3 spans 11 residues. CDR3 residues: CAIGQNTEAFF. In DNA, the CDR3 is TGTGCCATCGGACAGAACACTGAAGCTTTCTTT.

CDR3 bases: TGTGCCAGCAGCCTGAAACAAAACAATGAGCAGTTCTTC. As protein: CASSLKQNNEQFF. The V call is TRBV7-2, the J call TRBJ2-1; D gene ambiguous. Germline CDR1 SGHTA, CDR2 FQGNSA. V was clipped by 5 bases and J by 5 bases, with 10 bases between them. This CDR3 is built from 13 residues.

The chain carries TRBV10-3 and TRBJ2-3, with D hard to call. The CDR3 loop spans 14 amino acids. Germline V gene sequence: CDR1 ENHRY, CDR2 SYGVKD. The V end was cut by 3 bases, the J end by 0 bases, with 7 bases between. The DNA for the CDR3 is TGTGCCATCAGTGAATTCTCTAGCACAGATACGCAGTATTTT. Protein sequence: CAISEFSSTDTQYF.

The DNA for the CDR3 is TGTGCCATTTGGGGGGGTGGTACTGAAGCTTTCTTT. Translated, it gives CAIWGGGTEAFF. The chain links TRBV10-3 to TRBJ1-1; D is perhaps TRBD1 (5 bases). CDR1 is ENHRY and CDR2 is SYGVKD in the germline V gene. The ends were cut back, 9 bases at V and 5 bases at J, with 13 bases in the middle. The CDR3 covers 12 residues.

The V and J genes are TRBV7-6 and TRBJ2-7; 7 bases agree with TRBD2. The germline gives CDR1 SGHVS, CDR2 FNYEAQ. V gave up 4 bases and J gave up 6 bases; unmatched junction bases: 15. The CDR3 is 16 amino acids. The CDR3, as DNA: TGTGCCAGCAGCTCACGATTAGGACGGACTAGGGGCGAGCAGTACTTC. Amino acids: CASSSRLGRTRGEQYF. The variable domain in full, completed from reference TRBV7-6 and TRBJ2-7, reads GAGVSQSPRYKVTKRGQDVALRCDPISGHVSLYWYRQALGQGPEFLTYFNYEAQQDKSGLPNDRFSAERPEGSISTLTIQRTEQRDSAMYRCASSSRLGRTRGEQYFGPGTRLTVT.